The rows below give T cell receptor beta chains drawn from one sample of a study of T cell responses to AZD1222 COVID-19 vaccine. Using immunoSEQ multiplex PCR, the repertoire was profiled, and TCRdb retains in-frame clones only, with some absent. The sample consists of some 79,000 clones, 80% to 90% of them appearing once. The source material was peripheral blood, sampled 28 days after the second AZD1222 dose. The receptors stem from an adult who received the AZD1222 COVID-19 vaccine. CDR3s include the opening cysteine and the closing phenylalanine or tryptophan. Fields, in order: J gene, V gene, clone size, D gene, CDR3 protein, CDR3 DNA. D genes are given only for firm matches. Rows may omit the clone size; those that give it use once, few, many or a size class.

J gene: TRBJ2-1
V gene: TRBV7-9
clone size: few
D gene: .
CDR3 protein: CASSPMYSNEQFF
CDR3 DNA: TGTGCCAGCAGCCCGATGTACAGCAATGAGCAGTTCTTC

J gene: TRBJ2-1
V gene: TRBV7-2
clone size: .
D gene: TRBD1
CDR3 protein: CASSFRTGRNEQFF
CDR3 DNA: TGTGCCAGCAGCTTTCGGACAGGGCGCAATGAGCAGTTCTTC

J gene: TRBJ2-7
V gene: TRBV27
clone size: once
D gene: TRBD1
CDR3 protein: CASSMRTGGSYEQYF
CDR3 DNA: TGTGCCAGCAGTATGAGGACAGGGGGCTCCTACGAGCAGTACTTC

J gene: TRBJ2-1
V gene: TRBV6-5
clone size: .
D gene: .
CDR3 protein: CASISGSSYNEQFF
CDR3 DNA: TGTGCCAGTATTAGCGGCAGCTCCTACAATGAGCAGTTCTTC

J gene: TRBJ2-3
V gene: TRBV9
clone size: .
D gene: .
CDR3 protein: CASSVSGNTDTQYF
CDR3 DNA: TGTGCCAGCAGCGTATCAGGGAACACAGATACGCAGTATTTT

J gene: TRBJ2-7
V gene: TRBV6-2/TRBV6-3
clone size: once
D gene: TRBD2
CDR3 protein: CASGHPGLAGEQYF
CDR3 DNA: TGTGCCAGCGGCCACCCTGGACTAGCGGGCGAGCAGTACTTC

J gene: TRBJ2-3
V gene: TRBV4-1
clone size: .
D gene: .
CDR3 protein: CASKSTVGTDTQYF
CDR3 DNA: TGCGCCAGCAAGTCTACAGTTGGGACAGATACGCAGTATTTT

J gene: TRBJ2-1
V gene: TRBV1
clone size: .
D gene: .
CDR3 protein: CTSSRVAGVYNEQFF
CDR3 DNA: TGCACCAGCAGCCGCGTAGCGGGAGTGTACAATGAGCAGTTCTTC

J gene: TRBJ1-2
V gene: TRBV6-1
clone size: many
D gene: .
CDR3 protein: CASSDEANYGYTF
CDR3 DNA: TGTGCCAGCAGTGATGAGGCTAACTATGGCTACACCTTC

J gene: TRBJ2-1
V gene: TRBV5-1
clone size: .
D gene: .
CDR3 protein: CASSPNLYNEQFF
CDR3 DNA: TGCGCCAGCAGCCCCAATCTATACAATGAGCAGTTCTTC

J gene: TRBJ2-5
V gene: TRBV11-3
clone size: .
D gene: TRBD1
CDR3 protein: CASSFSSSGTGRETQYF
CDR3 DNA: TGTGCCAGCAGCTTTTCGTCTTCCGGGACAGGGAGGGAGACCCAGTACTTC

J gene: TRBJ2-2
V gene: TRBV11-3
clone size: .
D gene: TRBD2
CDR3 protein: CASSPGGWGFVGELFF
CDR3 DNA: TGTGCCAGCAGCCCCGGGGGGTGGGGGTTCGTCGGGGAGCTGTTTTTT

J gene: TRBJ2-1
V gene: TRBV13
clone size: few
D gene: .
CDR3 protein: CASSSPYNEQFF
CDR3 DNA: TGTGCCAGCAGCTCCCCGTACAATGAGCAGTTCTTC

J gene: TRBJ1-1
V gene: TRBV19
clone size: .
D gene: .
CDR3 protein: CASIMDSRNTEAFF
CDR3 DNA: TGTGCCAGTATTATGGACTCGCGGAACACTGAAGCTTTCTTT

J gene: TRBJ1-1
V gene: TRBV18
clone size: .
D gene: .
CDR3 protein: CASSPLSVTEAFF
CDR3 DNA: TGTGCCAGCTCACCACTTTCGGTCACTGAAGCTTTCTTT

J gene: TRBJ2-7
V gene: TRBV11-1
clone size: .
D gene: TRBD1
CDR3 protein: CASSLGQAHSYEQYF
CDR3 DNA: TGTGCCAGCAGCTTGGGACAGGCCCACTCCTACGAGCAGTACTTC

J gene: TRBJ2-1
V gene: TRBV5-1
clone size: .
D gene: TRBD2
CDR3 protein: CASSWVAAGDYNEQFF
CDR3 DNA: TGCGCCAGCAGCTGGGTCGCAGCGGGGGACTACAATGAGCAGTTCTTC

J gene: TRBJ2-7
V gene: TRBV10-3
clone size: .
D gene: .
CDR3 protein: CAISEPAREQYF
CDR3 DNA: TGTGCCATCAGTGAGCCTGCCCGGGAGCAGTACTTC

J gene: TRBJ1-1
V gene: TRBV5-1
clone size: .
D gene: .
CDR3 protein: CASSSSPRGDTEAFF
CDR3 DNA: TGCGCCAGCAGCTCCTCCCCCCGGGGGGACACTGAAGCTTTCTTT

J gene: TRBJ1-5
V gene: TRBV6-2/TRBV6-3
clone size: .
D gene: TRBD1
CDR3 protein: CASSYPGQGQSNQPQHF
CDR3 DNA: TGTGCCAGCAGTTACCCAGGACAGGGTCAAAGCAATCAGCCCCAGCATTTT

J gene: TRBJ1-3
V gene: TRBV7-7
clone size: .
D gene: .
CDR3 protein: CASSTSSGNTIYF
CDR3 DNA: TGTGCCAGCAGCACCTCTTCCGGAAACACCATATATTTT

J gene: TRBJ1-2
V gene: TRBV12-3/TRBV12-4
clone size: .
D gene: .
CDR3 protein: CASSLSAGYTF
CDR3 DNA: TGTGCCAGCAGTTTATCGGCAGGCTACACCTTC

J gene: TRBJ1-1
V gene: TRBV20-1
clone size: .
D gene: .
CDR3 protein: CSASREEAFF
CDR3 DNA: TGCAGTGCTAGCAGGGAGGAAGCTTTCTTT

J gene: TRBJ1-4
V gene: TRBV14
clone size: .
D gene: TRBD1
CDR3 protein: CASSRTGVGKLFF
CDR3 DNA: TGTGCCAGCAGCCGTACAGGGGTTGGAAAACTGTTTTTT

J gene: TRBJ1-2
V gene: TRBV28
clone size: .
D gene: .
CDR3 protein: CASRRRRWEGYTF
CDR3 DNA: TGTGCCAGCAGGCGACGGCGGTGGGAAGGCTACACCTTC

J gene: TRBJ1-4
V gene: TRBV28
clone size: .
D gene: .
CDR3 protein: CASSVDRLREKLFF
CDR3 DNA: TGTGCCAGCAGTGTAGACAGGCTGCGGGAAAAACTGTTTTTT

J gene: TRBJ1-5
V gene: TRBV4-1
clone size: few
D gene: TRBD1
CDR3 protein: CASSQDWTGGVRPQHF
CDR3 DNA: TGCGCCAGCAGCCAAGATTGGACAGGGGGCGTCCGGCCCCAGCATTTT

J gene: TRBJ2-7
V gene: TRBV28
clone size: .
D gene: .
CDR3 protein: CASRSSYEQYF
CDR3 DNA: TGTGCCAGCAGATCCTCCTACGAGCAGTACTTC

J gene: TRBJ1-1
V gene: TRBV13
clone size: .
D gene: .
CDR3 protein: CASSYKASVAFF
CDR3 DNA: TGTGCCAGCAGCTACAAGGCGTCCGTAGCTTTCTTT

J gene: TRBJ1-5
V gene: TRBV6-1
clone size: few
D gene: TRBD1
CDR3 protein: CASSGKDRVGGLSNQPQHF
CDR3 DNA: TGTGCCAGCAGTGGTAAAGACAGGGTAGGGGGTCTGAGCAATCAGCCCCAGCATTTT

J gene: TRBJ2-2
V gene: TRBV7-9
clone size: few
D gene: .
CDR3 protein: CASSLASTGMHTGELFF
CDR3 DNA: TGTGCCAGCAGCTTAGCCTCCACAGGGATGCACACCGGGGAGCTGTTTTTT

J gene: TRBJ2-3
V gene: TRBV19
clone size: .
D gene: .
CDR3 protein: CASSMTDTQYF
CDR3 DNA: TGTGCCAGTAGTATGACAGATACGCAGTATTTT

J gene: TRBJ2-7
V gene: TRBV28
clone size: once
D gene: .
CDR3 protein: CASSSPRVSYEQYF
CDR3 DNA: TGTGCCAGCAGTTCACCCCGCGTCTCCTACGAGCAGTACTTC

J gene: TRBJ1-1
V gene: TRBV11-3
clone size: once
D gene: TRBD1
CDR3 protein: CASSLAGAGGEAFF
CDR3 DNA: TGTGCCAGCAGCTTAGCAGGGGCAGGGGGCGAAGCTTTCTTT

J gene: TRBJ1-1
V gene: TRBV11-2
clone size: .
D gene: .
CDR3 protein: CASSFGASNRAFF
CDR3 DNA: TGTGCCAGCAGCTTTGGGGCGTCGAATAGAGCTTTCTTT

J gene: TRBJ2-7
V gene: TRBV24-1
clone size: .
D gene: .
CDR3 protein: CATSDVGGFEQYF
CDR3 DNA: TGTGCCACCAGTGACGTTGGGGGGTTCGAGCAGTACTTC

J gene: TRBJ2-2
V gene: TRBV11-3
clone size: .
D gene: .
CDR3 protein: CASNIRDIRNTGELFF
CDR3 DNA: TGTGCCAGCAACATTCGGGACATCCGGAACACCGGGGAGCTGTTTTTT

J gene: TRBJ2-2
V gene: TRBV9
clone size: .
D gene: .
CDR3 protein: CASTDMRQAGAGELFF
CDR3 DNA: TGTGCCAGCACCGACATGCGACAGGCGGGGGCCGGGGAGCTGTTTTTT

J gene: TRBJ1-3
V gene: TRBV6-5
clone size: .
D gene: .
CDR3 protein: CASSGDANSGNTIYF
CDR3 DNA: TGTGCCAGCAGCGGGGACGCCAACTCTGGAAACACCATATATTTT

J gene: TRBJ1-4
V gene: TRBV6-5
clone size: .
D gene: .
CDR3 protein: CASSSQKLFF
CDR3 DNA: TGTGCCAGCAGTTCACAAAAACTGTTTTTT

J gene: TRBJ1-6
V gene: TRBV11-3
clone size: few
D gene: .
CDR3 protein: CASSVTENSPLHF
CDR3 DNA: TGTGCCAGCAGCGTGACAGAAAATTCACCCCTCCACTTT

J gene: TRBJ2-7
V gene: TRBV2
clone size: .
D gene: .
CDR3 protein: CASYSRDGSYEQYF
CDR3 DNA: TGTGCCAGCTACTCCAGGGATGGCTCCTACGAGCAGTACTTC

J gene: TRBJ2-5
V gene: TRBV6-5
clone size: .
D gene: .
CDR3 protein: CATLGTPGETQYF
CDR3 DNA: TGTGCCACCCTGGGTACTCCGGGGGAGACCCAGTACTTC

J gene: TRBJ2-5
V gene: TRBV27
clone size: .
D gene: TRBD2
CDR3 protein: CASSLGSGGQETQYF
CDR3 DNA: TGTGCCAGCAGTTTAGGTAGCGGGGGACAAGAGACCCAGTACTTC

J gene: TRBJ1-2
V gene: TRBV29-1
clone size: .
D gene: TRBD1
CDR3 protein: CSVDRDYGYTF
CDR3 DNA: TGCAGCGTCGACAGGGACTATGGCTACACCTTC

J gene: TRBJ1-2
V gene: TRBV4-3
clone size: .
D gene: .
CDR3 protein: CASSQDRNSYGYTF
CDR3 DNA: TGCGCCAGCAGCCAAGATCGGAACAGCTATGGCTACACCTTC